This is a list of T cell receptor beta chains from one sample in a study of OX40 agonist ivuxolimab in advanced cancers. Here immunoSEQ multiplex PCR was the method, and the copy in TCRdb shows in-frame clones only, minus some. In the table there are about 20,000 clones, approximately 86% of which are singletons. Material: CD4+ or CD8+ T cells sorted from blood, obtained in a trial of the OX40 agonist ivuxolimab. The receptors originated from an adult with an advanced solid tumor such as melanoma, head and neck, liver or kidney cancer. CDR3s include the opening cysteine and the closing phenylalanine or tryptophan. The D gene is left open where the match is weak. Clone size, where shown, is once, few, many, or a class for clones that have expanded.

J	D	size	V	DNA	CDR3
TRBJ2-7	NA	NA	TRBV11-3	TGTGCCAGCAGCTTAGGAGTAGGAGCCTCATTAGGGGAGCAGTACTTC	CASSLGVGASLGEQYF
TRBJ2-5	NA	NA	TRBV11-2	TGTGCCAGCAGCTTAGAGACCCGGGGAGCGAAGACCCAGTACTTC	CASSLETRGAKTQYF
TRBJ1-6	NA	once	TRBV5-5	TGTGCCAGCAGCTTGAGAGGGGGAAATGGTTCACCCCTCCACTTT	CASSLRGGNGSPLHF
TRBJ2-2	NA	NA	TRBV27	TGTGCCACCTTAAAGGCCGGGACATCGAACACCGGGGAGCTGTTTTTT	CATLKAGTSNTGELFF
TRBJ1-4	NA	NA	TRBV15	TGTGCCACCAGCAGCCGTGGGGAGGTAAAACTGTTTTTT	CATSSRGEVKLFF
TRBJ1-4	NA	once	TRBV29-1	TGCAGCGCCGGACGGCCTAATGAAAAACTGTTTTTT	CSAGRPNEKLFF
TRBJ2-7	NA	NA	TRBV7-9	TGTGCCAGCAGCTTAGGGGGCAGGGTCGCCTACGAGCAGTACTTC	CASSLGGRVAYEQYF
TRBJ1-3	NA	NA	TRBV18	TGTGCCAGCTCAACCTCTGGAAACACCATATATTTT	CASSTSGNTIYF
TRBJ2-1	NA	NA	TRBV9	TGTGCCAGCAGCGTAGAAGGGTGGAGCTCCTACAATGAGCAGTTCTTC	CASSVEGWSSYNEQFF
TRBJ1-1	TRBD1	NA	TRBV5-6	TGTGCCAGCAGCCCGATGGGACAGCTAACGAACACTGAAGCTTTCTTT	CASSPMGQLTNTEAFF
TRBJ2-7	NA	NA	TRBV11-3	TGTGCCAGCAGCTTAGCCCTAGAAGGCGAGCAGTACTTC	CASSLALEGEQYF
TRBJ2-5	NA	NA	TRBV27	TGTGCCAGCAGTTTACAGGGGTGGGAGACCCAGTACTTC	CASSLQGWETQYF
TRBJ1-4	NA	NA	TRBV5-1	TGCGCCAGCAGCCCTCGGGAGGGCGGGGAAAAACTGTTTTTT	CASSPREGGEKLFF
TRBJ1-1	NA	NA	TRBV10-3	TGTGCCATCAGACCCCGGGACATGAACACTGAAGCTTTCTTT	CAIRPRDMNTEAFF
TRBJ1-1	NA	NA	TRBV18	TGTGCCAGCTCACGGGACAAGAACACTGAAGCTTTCTTT	CASSRDKNTEAFF
TRBJ2-6	NA	NA	TRBV29-1	TGCAGCGTTGAAAGCCCGGCGGGAATGTCTGGGGCCAACGTCCTGACTTTC	CSVESPAGMSGANVLTF
TRBJ2-5	NA	NA	TRBV5-1	TGCGCCAGCAGCTTGAGTCTCAGGGCTCAAGAGACCCAGTACTTC	CASSLSLRAQETQYF
TRBJ2-5	NA	once	TRBV11-2	TGTGCCAGCGGGCTACGGGCAGGCGCCGAGACCCAGTACTTC	CASGLRAGAETQYF
TRBJ2-7	NA	NA	TRBV7-3	TGTGCCAGCAGCCCGAACCTTGGGGCTTCCTACGAGCAGTACTTC	CASSPNLGASYEQYF
TRBJ2-7	NA	NA	TRBV5-4	TGTGCCAGCAGCTTGGGGGGTTTCTTCTACGAGCAGTACTTC	CASSLGGFFYEQYF
TRBJ2-1	TRBD2	NA	TRBV4-2	TGTGCCAGCACCCCTCGTGGAGGGGCGGGAGAGAATAGCGATGAGCAGTTCTTC	CASTPRGGAGENSDEQFF
TRBJ2-1	NA	NA	TRBV2	TGTGCCAGCGGAAACCGCCGAAATGAGCAGTTCTTC	CASGNRRNEQFF
TRBJ2-3	TRBD2	NA	TRBV11-2	TGTGCCAGCAGCCAAACCAGCGGACTAGATTCGCAGTATTTT	CASSQTSGLDSQYF
TRBJ2-7	NA	once	TRBV11-2	TGTGCCAGCAGCTTAGATCCCCGCGAGCAGTACTTC	CASSLDPREQYF
TRBJ2-7	TRBD2	NA	TRBV13	TGTGCCAGCAGCCCTACGACTAGCGGGAAGACCTACGAGCAGTACTTC	CASSPTTSGKTYEQYF
TRBJ2-7	NA	NA	TRBV9	TGTGCCAGCAGCGTAGGGGACTCCTACGACGGGCAGTACTTC	CASSVGDSYDGQYF
TRBJ2-3	TRBD2	NA	TRBV9	TGTGCCAGCAGCCCCGGAGCGGGGGCCTACACAGATACGCAGTATTTT	CASSPGAGAYTDTQYF
TRBJ2-2	NA	NA	TRBV2	TGTGCCAGCAGTGAAGCGGCACAAAGGGCCGGGGAGCTGTTTTTT	CASSEAAQRAGELFF
TRBJ1-1	NA	NA	TRBV5-5	TGTGCCAGCAGCTTGTTCGGAGACACTGAAGCTTTCTTT	CASSLFGDTEAFF
TRBJ1-2	NA	NA	TRBV30	TGTGCCTGGAGTGTACGGGGGCGAAGCTATGGCTACACCTTC	CAWSVRGRSYGYTF